These 6 T cell receptor beta chains were all obtained from the same sample, sequenced in a study of regulatory T cells in long-lasting Graves disease. Time point indicated: newly diagnosed GD, antithyroid drugs for less than 3 months. Making the TCR library involved RNA that had been extracted from PBMCs. Building of the TCR beta libraries involved iRepertoire HTBI primers and Arm-PCR of CDR3 regions. TCRdb re-called the multiplex PCR reads with MiXCR, one entry per CDR3 protein. This repertoire shows more than 350,000 distinct CDR3 sequences, about 15% found once; its top ten account for around 15%. This sample was also put to use in a study of T cells in Graves' hyperthyroidism and ophthalmopathy.

The specimen was peripheral blood mononuclear cells (PBMCs), collected at new diagnosis, from a patient treated with antithyroid drugs. All receptors derive from a woman aged 25 to 45 with Graves disease.

This clonotype showed up many times. The chain is built from TRBV13 and TRBJ2-1; either TRBD1 or TRBD2 may supply D (5 bases each). Trimming removed 2 bases from V and 7 bases from J, with 12 bases in between. The CDR3 totals 14 residues. Germline-derived CDR1 and CDR2 are PRHDT and FYEKMQ (reference sequence). The CDR3 loop is CASSLWGSRNEQFF. DNA of the CDR3: TGTGCCAGCAGCTTATGGGGGAGCAGAAATGAGCAGTTCTTC.

This clonotype was seen only a few times. V is TRBV9 and J is TRBJ1-4; D remains unclear. The CDR3 length is 13 residues. With 4 bases removed from V and 12 bases from J, the gap between germline ends came to 16 bases. Looked up from germline, CDR1 is SGDLS and CDR2 is YYNGEE. The CDR3 nucleotides are TGTGCCAGCAGCCCGAGTCCCAAATCGGAACTGTTTTTT. This translates into CASSPSPKSELFF.

This clonotype was seen repeatedly, ten times or more. The rearrangement joins TRBV18 to TRBJ1-1; TRBD1 aligns across 7 bases. CDR3 length: 16 residues. Germline assignment: CDR1 KGHSH and CDR2 LQKENI. V gave up 6 bases and J gave up 4 bases; unmatched junction bases: 14. The CDR3 is CASSHYRGLGATEAFF. Here the CDR3 DNA reads TGTGCCAGCTCTCACTACAGGGGACTCGGAGCCACTGAAGCTTTCTTT.

The chain recombines TRBV19 with TRBJ2-7, with 14 bases identical to TRBD2. V shed 10 bases, J shed 2 bases, and the junction held 4 bases outside the gene matches. Germline loops: CDR1 LNHDA, CDR2 SQIVND (reference sequence). CDR3 length: 14 residues. This chain's CDR3 is CATQGLAGAYEQYF. Here the CDR3 DNA reads TGTGCCACCCAGGGACTAGCGGGAGCCTACGAGCAGTACTTC.

This clonotype was detected ten times or more. The V call is TRBV5-1, the J call TRBJ2-3; possibly TRBD2 for D (6 bases). Germline V gene lookup returns CDR1 SGHRS and CDR2 YFSETQ. With 0 bases removed from V and 6 bases from J, the gap between germline ends came to 11 bases. This CDR3 is built from 14 residues. CDR3 in DNA: TGCGCCAGCAGCTTGGGGACCGCGGGGGATACGCAGTATTTT. Translation gives CASSLGTAGDTQYF. Using reference TRBV5-1 and TRBJ2-3 for the parts outside the CDR3, the full variable domain is KAGVTQTPRYLIKTRGQQVTLSCSPISGHRSVSWYQQTPGQGLQFLFEYFSETQRNKGNFPGRFSGRQFSNSRSEMNVSTLELGDSALYLCASSLGTAGDTQYFGPGTRLTVL.

The V and J genes are TRBV6-1 and TRBJ2-7, with 11 bases matching TRBD2. Germline-derived CDR1 and CDR2 are MNHNS and SASEGT. This CDR3 has 14 amino acids. Losses at the gene ends were 5 bases for V and 5 bases for J; bases not matched to a gene: 5. CDR3 protein: CASSKLAGANEQYF. CDR3 coding DNA: TGTGCCAGCAGTAAACTAGCGGGAGCCAACGAGCAGTACTTC.